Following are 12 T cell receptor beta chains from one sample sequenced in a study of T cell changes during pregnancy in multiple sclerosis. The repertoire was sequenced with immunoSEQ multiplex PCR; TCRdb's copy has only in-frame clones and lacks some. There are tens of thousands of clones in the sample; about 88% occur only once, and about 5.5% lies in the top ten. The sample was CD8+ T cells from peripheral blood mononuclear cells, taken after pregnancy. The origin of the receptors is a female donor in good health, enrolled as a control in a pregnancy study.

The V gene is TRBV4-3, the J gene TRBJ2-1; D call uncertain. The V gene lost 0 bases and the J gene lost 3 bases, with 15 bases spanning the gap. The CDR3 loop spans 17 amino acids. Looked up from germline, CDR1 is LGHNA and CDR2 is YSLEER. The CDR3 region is CASSQDRRAAFYNEQFF. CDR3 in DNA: TGCGCCAGCAGCCAAGATCGAAGAGCCGCCTTCTACAATGAGCAGTTCTTC.

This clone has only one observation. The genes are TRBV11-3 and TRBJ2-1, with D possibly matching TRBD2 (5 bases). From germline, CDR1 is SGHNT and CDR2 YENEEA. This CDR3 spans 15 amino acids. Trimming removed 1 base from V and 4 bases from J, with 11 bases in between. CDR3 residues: CASSLAGGPYNEQFF. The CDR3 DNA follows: TGTGCCAGCAGCTTAGCTGGCGGGCCTTACAATGAGCAGTTCTTC.

The CDR3: CASSRDVGADTDTQYF. DNA of the CDR3: TGTGCCAGCAGTCGAGACGTGGGGGCGGACACAGATACGCAGTATTTT. The chain employs TRBV7-8 and TRBJ2-3; weak D call: TRBD1 (6 bases). The V end was cut by 6 bases, the J end by 2 bases, with 18 bases between. CDR3 length: 16 residues. Germline V gene data show CDR1 as SGHVS and CDR2 as FQNEAQ.

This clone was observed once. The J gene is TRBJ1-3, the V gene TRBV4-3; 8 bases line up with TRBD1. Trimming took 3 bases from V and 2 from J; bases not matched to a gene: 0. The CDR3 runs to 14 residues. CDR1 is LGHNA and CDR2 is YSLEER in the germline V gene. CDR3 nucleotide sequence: TGCGCCAGCAGCCAGGACAGGGCTGGAAACACCATATATTTT. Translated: CASSQDRAGNTIYF.

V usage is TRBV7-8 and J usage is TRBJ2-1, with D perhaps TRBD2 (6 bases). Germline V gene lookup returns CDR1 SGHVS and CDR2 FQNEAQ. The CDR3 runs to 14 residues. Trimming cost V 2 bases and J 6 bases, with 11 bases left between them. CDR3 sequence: CASSLTLGGNEQFF. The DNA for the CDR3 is TGTGCCAGCAGCTTAACCCTCGGGGGCAATGAGCAGTTCTTC.

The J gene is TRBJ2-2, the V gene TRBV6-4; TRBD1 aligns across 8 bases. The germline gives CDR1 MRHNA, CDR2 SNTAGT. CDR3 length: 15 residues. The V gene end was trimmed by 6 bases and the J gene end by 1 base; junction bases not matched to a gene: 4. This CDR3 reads CASRSTGVNTGELFF. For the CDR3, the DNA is TGTGCCAGCAGATCGACAGGGGTGAACACCGGGGAGCTGTTTTTT.

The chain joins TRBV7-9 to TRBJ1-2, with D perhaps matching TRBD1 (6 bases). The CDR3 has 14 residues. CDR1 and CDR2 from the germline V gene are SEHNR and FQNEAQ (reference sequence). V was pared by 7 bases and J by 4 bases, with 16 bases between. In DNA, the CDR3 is TGTGCCAGCAAGGGGGACCACCAAGCCTATGGCTACACCTTC. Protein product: CASKGDHQAYGYTF.

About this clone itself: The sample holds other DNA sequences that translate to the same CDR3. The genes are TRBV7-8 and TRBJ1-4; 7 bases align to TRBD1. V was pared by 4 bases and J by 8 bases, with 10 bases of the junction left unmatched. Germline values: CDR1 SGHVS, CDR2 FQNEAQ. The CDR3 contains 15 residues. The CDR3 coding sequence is TGTGCCAGCAGCTCCCTGGGCAGGGGGGAAGAAAAACTGTTTTTT. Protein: CASSSLGRGEEKLFF.

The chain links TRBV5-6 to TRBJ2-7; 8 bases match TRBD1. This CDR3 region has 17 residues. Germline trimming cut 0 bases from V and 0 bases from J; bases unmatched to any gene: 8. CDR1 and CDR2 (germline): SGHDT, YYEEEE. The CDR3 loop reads CASSLDRAGGFSYEQYF. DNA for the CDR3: TGTGCCAGCAGCTTGGACAGGGCAGGGGGCTTCTCCTACGAGCAGTACTTC.

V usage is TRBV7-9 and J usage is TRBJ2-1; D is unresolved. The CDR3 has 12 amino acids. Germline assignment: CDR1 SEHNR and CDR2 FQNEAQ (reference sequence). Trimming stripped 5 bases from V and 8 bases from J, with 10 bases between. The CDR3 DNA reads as TGTGCCAGCAGCGTGGTGAGGTATGAGCAGTTCTTC. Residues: CASSVVRYEQFF. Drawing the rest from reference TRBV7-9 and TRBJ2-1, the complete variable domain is DTGVSQNPRHKITKRGQNVTFRCDPISEHNRLYWYRQTLGQGPEFLTYFQNEAQLEKSRLLSDRFSAERPKGSFSTLEIQRTEQGDSAMYLCASSVVRYEQFFGPGTRLTVL.

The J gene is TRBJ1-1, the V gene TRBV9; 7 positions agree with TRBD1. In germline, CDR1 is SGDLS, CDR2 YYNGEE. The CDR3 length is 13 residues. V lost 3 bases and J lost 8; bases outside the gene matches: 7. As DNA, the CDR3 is TGTGCCAGCAGCGCCGGGACAGCCAAAGAAGCTTTCTTT. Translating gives CASSAGTAKEAFF.

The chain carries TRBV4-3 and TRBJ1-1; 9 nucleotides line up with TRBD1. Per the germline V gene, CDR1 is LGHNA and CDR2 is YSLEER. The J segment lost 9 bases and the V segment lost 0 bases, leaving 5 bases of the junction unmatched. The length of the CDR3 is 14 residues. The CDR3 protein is CASSQDRGQGKAFF. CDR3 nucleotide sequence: TGCGCCAGCAGCCAAGATAGGGGACAGGGAAAAGCTTTCTTT.